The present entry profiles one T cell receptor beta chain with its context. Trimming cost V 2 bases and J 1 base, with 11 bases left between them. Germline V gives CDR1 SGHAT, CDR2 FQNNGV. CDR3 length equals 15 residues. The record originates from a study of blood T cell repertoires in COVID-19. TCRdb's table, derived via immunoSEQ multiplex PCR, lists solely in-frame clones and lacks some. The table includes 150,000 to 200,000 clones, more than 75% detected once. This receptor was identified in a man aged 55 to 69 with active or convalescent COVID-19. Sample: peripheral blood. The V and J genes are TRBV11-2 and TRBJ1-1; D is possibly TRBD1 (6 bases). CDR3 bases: TGTGCCAGCAGCTTAACAGGGACGGGGAACACTGAAGCTTTCTTT. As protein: CASSLTGTGNTEAFF.